This T cell receptor beta chain was identified during a study of molecular identifiers for immune sequencing clone quantification. Sorted inputs of 20,000 to 1,000,000 cells, with 10%, 30% or 50% RNA, yielded naive CD8 libraries. As CD8+CD4-CCR7+CD45RA+ cells, naive CD8 T cells were sorted. Regarding the study as a whole: In a background of around 970,000 naive cells, spiked Jurkat TCR RNA from one cell was reportedly detectable.

Trimming stripped 5 bases from V and 4 bases from J, with 15 bases between. Germline CDR1 is SGHAT and CDR2 is FQNNGV. CDR3 length equals 14 residues. This clonotype was detected only a few times. Its antigen is unknown. Listed TCR primers and previously described methods were used for bulk TCR libraries. TCRdb fed the PCR reads into MiXCR, producing one record per CDR3 protein. The sample records 300,000 to 350,000 distinct CDR3 sequences, over 20% being singletons. Material for sequencing was naive CD8+ T cells from blood, with Jurkat cell RNA spiked in. Subset indicated: FACS-sorted CD8+CD4-CCR7+CD45RA+ naive T cells. The genes are TRBV11-2 and TRBJ2-7, with D perhaps matching TRBD2 (6 bases). This sequence was found in a human donor in good health. Some libraries in this study had Jurkat cell RNA spiked in. The CDR3 region is CASSPNHRGYEQYF. For the CDR3, the DNA is TGTGCCAGCAGCCCCAACCACCGGGGGTACGAGCAGTACTTC. Based on the CDR3 plus reference TRBV11-2 and TRBJ2-7, the full variable domain is EAGVAQSPRYKIIEKRQSVAFWCNPISGHATLYWYQQILGQGPKLLIQFQNNGVVDDSQLPKDRFSAERLKGVDSTLKIQPAKLEDSAVYLCASSPNHRGYEQYFGPGTRLTVT.